The source of this T cell receptor beta chain is a study of siplizumab effects on memory and regulatory T cells. The CDR3 covers 15 residues. Trimming shortened V by 6 bases and J by 0 bases, and 14 bases separated the two germline ends. Per germline, CDR1 SEHNR and CDR2 FQNEAQ (reference sequence). This clone was seen a handful of times. The assay was immunoSEQ multiplex PCR, and TCRdb's table has in-frame clones only and misses some. Of around 100,000 clones in the sample, about 94% were seen once. This chain connects TRBV7-9 to TRBJ1-2; D uncertain. Sequencing was carried out using non-Treg CD4+ T cells sorted from blood. The clonotype comes from a human donor in good health. The chain's CDR3 is CASRQTGKTNYGYTF. CDR3 in DNA: TGTGCCAGCAGGCAAACCGGGAAGACTAACTATGGCTACACCTTC.